The entry below describes one TCR beta chain. The antigen remains undetermined. One to two pinch biopsies were taken from the rectum during colonoscopy. Between the trimmed V and J ends, which lost 6 bases and 10 bases, there was a span of 15 bases. Looked up from germline, CDR1 is SQVTM and CDR2 is ANQGSEA. The CDR3 consists of 11 residues. These data originate in a study of pediatric ulcerative colitis. General study points: Two patients' blood samples yielded substantially fewer templates. Rectal pinch biopsies may have included blood-derived T cells, especially in patients with overt colitis.

The assay was run at survey level. Sequencing depth was up to 500,000 reads per sample. Repertoires were generated with immunoSEQ multiplex PCR, while TCRdb's copy carries only in-frame clones and drops some. Of 30,000 or so clones in the sample, about 81% were seen once. V usage is TRBV29-1 and J usage is TRBJ1-1; unclear D gene. Input material: gut tissue. The origin of this receptor is a boy between 5 and 17 years old with mild ulcerative colitis. In DNA, the CDR3 is TGCAGCGTCCTAACCCCCGGACGAGCTTTCTTT. Amino acid sequence: CSVLTPGRAFF.